What follows is one TCR beta chain and its context. Its antigen is not identified. The data were taken from a study of OX40 agonist ivuxolimab in advanced cancers. Study-level information: The patients received ivuxolimab by intravenous route every 2 weeks at 0.01 to 10 mg/kg. Partial responses were achieved by three patients, one with hepatocellular carcinoma and two with cutaneous melanoma.

CDR1 is MNHEY and CDR2 is SVGAGI in the germline V gene. The CDR3 length is 13 residues. V gave up 6 bases and J gave up 2 bases, with 10 bases separating them. Clones were sequenced by immunoSEQ multiplex PCR, and TCRdb holds only the in-frame ones, with some missing. The sample yields some 51,000 clones, around 86% seen once. Whole-study findings and limits: The study found among the lowest clonal expansion in partial responders at 0.1-3.0 mg/kg. The mean number of expanded clones was higher in CD8+ T cells than in CD4+.

The input for sequencing was CD4+ or CD8+ T cells sorted from blood, taken in a trial of the OX40 agonist ivuxolimab. The genes are TRBV6-5 and TRBJ1-2; D perhaps matches TRBD1 (6 bases). This receptor was obtained from an adult with an advanced solid tumor such as melanoma, head and neck, liver or kidney cancer. CDR3 nucleotides: TGTGCCAGCAGGGAAACAGGGAACTATGGCTACACCTTC. This gives the protein CASRETGNYGYTF.